The sequence of this TCR beta chain was determined in a study of OX40 agonist ivuxolimab in advanced cancers. On the study more broadly: Dose-escalation patients had hepatocellular carcinoma, melanoma, renal cell or head and neck cancer.

Any history of autoimmune disease or systemic immunosuppression disqualified patients. Study results and caveats: Normalized T-cell clonal expansion was also low in some nonresponders. On average, CD8+ T cells showed a greater number of expanded clones than CD4+.

V was clipped by 5 bases and J by 4 bases, with 13 bases between them. CDR1 and CDR2 from the germline V gene are SSHAT and FNYEAQ (reference sequence). This CDR3 comprises 14 residues. With regard to this clone: Its antigen is currently unknown.

Method: immunoSEQ multiplex PCR; TCRdb's copy keeps in-frame clones and lacks some. The table lists about 42,000 clones, about 86% of them singletons. This TCR derives from an adult with an advanced solid tumor such as melanoma, head and neck, liver or kidney cancer. The chain combines TRBV7-7 with TRBJ2-3; possibly TRBD1 for D (6 bases). The sequences come from CD4+ or CD8+ T cells sorted from blood, collected in a trial of the OX40 agonist ivuxolimab. The CDR3 protein is CASSPGQSPDTQYF. In DNA form, the CDR3 reads TGTGCCAGCAGCCCCGGACAGTCTCCAGATACGCAGTATTTT.